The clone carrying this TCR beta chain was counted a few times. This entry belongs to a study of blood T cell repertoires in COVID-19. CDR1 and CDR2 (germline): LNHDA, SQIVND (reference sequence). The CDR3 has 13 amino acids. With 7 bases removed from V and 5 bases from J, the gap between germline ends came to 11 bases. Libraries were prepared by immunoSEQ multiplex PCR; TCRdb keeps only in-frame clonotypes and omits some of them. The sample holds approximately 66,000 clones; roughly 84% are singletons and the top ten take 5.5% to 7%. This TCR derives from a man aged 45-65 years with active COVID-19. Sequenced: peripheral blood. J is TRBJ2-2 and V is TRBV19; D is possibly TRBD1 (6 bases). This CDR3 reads CASMRGRTGELFF. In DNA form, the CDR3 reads TGTGCCAGTATGAGGGGGAGAACCGGGGAGCTGTTTTTT.